A selection of T cell receptor beta chains follows, all from one sample in a study of T cell responses to AZD1222 COVID-19 vaccine. Method: immunoSEQ multiplex PCR; TCRdb's copy keeps in-frame clones and lacks some. The data hold some 160,000 clones, with 85% to 95% observed a single time. This sample comprised peripheral blood, obtained on day 0 of AZD1222 vaccination. These receptors were obtained from an adult in good health. The CDR3 runs from the conserved cysteine through the conserved F or W. The order of the fields is CDR3 DNA, CDR3 protein, J gene, CDR3 length, D gene, clone size, V gene. The D gene is left open where the match is weak. Expanded clones get a size class; other rows say once, few or many, or leave the size out.

TGTGCCAGCAGCTTAGCGACTAGCGGAAGACCAAACAATGAGCAGTTCTTC | CASSLATSGRPNNEQFF | TRBJ2-1 | 17 | TRBD2 | NA | TRBV7-3
TGTGCCAGCAGCTTTGGACAGGGTGGTAACTATGGCTACACCTTC | CASSFGQGGNYGYTF | TRBJ1-2 | 15 | TRBD1 | NA | TRBV7-2
TGCGCCAGCAGCGAACCGGGTCTTAGCTACGAGCAGTACTTC | CASSEPGLSYEQYF | TRBJ2-7 | 14 | NA | NA | TRBV5-1
TGTGCCAGCAGTTTAGGAGGTCTCCTGTCACCCCTCCACTTT | CASSLGGLLSPLHF | TRBJ1-6 | 14 | NA | NA | TRBV28
TGTGCCAGTAGTATTGGGCCGGGGGGGTCGGACACTGAAGCTTTCTTT | CASSIGPGGSDTEAFF | TRBJ1-1 | 16 | NA | NA | TRBV19
TGCGCCAGCAGCTTGGGGCTGGGCGGAGAGACCCAGTACTTC | CASSLGLGGETQYF | TRBJ2-5 | 14 | NA | NA | TRBV5-1
TGCGCCAGCAGCCAAGATGTGTGGGGCCGGGAGACCCAGTACTTC | CASSQDVWGRETQYF | TRBJ2-5 | 15 | NA | NA | TRBV4-1
TGTGCCAGCAGCGGACTTTTGAACACCGGGGAGCTGTTTTTT | CASSGLLNTGELFF | TRBJ2-2 | 14 | NA | NA | TRBV4-2
TGTGCCAGCAGGCAACGGGAGCCCAATCTGGGCTATGGCTACACCTTC | CASRQREPNLGYGYTF | TRBJ1-2 | 16 | NA | NA | TRBV6-6
TGTGCCAGCAGCGTAGCGGCGGATAGGAACGAGCAGTACTTC | CASSVAADRNEQYF | TRBJ2-7 | 14 | NA | NA | TRBV9
TGTGCCAGCAGCCGGGGGATGGAGACCCAGTACTTC | CASSRGMETQYF | TRBJ2-5 | 12 | NA | NA | TRBV5-4
TGTGCCAGCAGCTTAGTCCAACAGATCTCTGGAAACACCATATATTTT | CASSLVQQISGNTIYF | TRBJ1-3 | 16 | NA | NA | TRBV11-3
TGTGCCAGCAGTCTGACAGGGGGGAGTTCTGGGGCCAACGTCCTGACTTTC | CASSLTGGSSGANVLTF | TRBJ2-6 | 17 | TRBD1 | NA | TRBV27
TGCGCCAGCAGCTTGGAATATCCTTCAGGGGTGAACACCGGGGAGCTGTTTTTT | CASSLEYPSGVNTGELFF | TRBJ2-2 | 18 | NA | NA | TRBV5-1
TGTGCCAGCAGTTCCCCACAGAACTATGGCTACACCTTC | CASSSPQNYGYTF | TRBJ1-2 | 13 | NA | NA | TRBV28
TGTGCCAGCAGCTTGGGGGACGGAAGCTCCTATAATTCACCCCTCCACTTT | CASSLGDGSSYNSPLHF | TRBJ1-6 | 17 | NA | NA | TRBV7-6
TGCGCCAGCAGCCAAGATCAGGGTAAAGCTTTCTTT | CASSQDQGKAFF | TRBJ1-1 | 12 | NA | NA | TRBV4-3
TGTGCCAGCAGCCGCGCCACCACCGGGGAGCTGTTTTTT | CASSRATTGELFF | TRBJ2-2 | 13 | NA | NA | TRBV6-6
TGTGCCAGCAGTGTTCCTGGACAGGGCGAATGGTACTTC | CASSVPGQGEWYF | TRBJ2-7 | 13 | TRBD1 | NA | TRBV28
TGTGCCAGCGGATTCATACCCGAGGGGCCGACTAATGAAAAACTGTTTTTT | CASGFIPEGPTNEKLFF | TRBJ1-4 | 17 | NA | NA | TRBV27
TGTGCCAGCAGCCCACCGGGACAGGGGTCGAATGGCTACACCTTC | CASSPPGQGSNGYTF | TRBJ1-2 | 15 | TRBD1 | NA | TRBV6-5
TGTGCCAGCAGCTTTCTACAGGGGGCGTATGAGCAGTTCTTC | CASSFLQGAYEQFF | TRBJ2-1 | 14 | TRBD1 | NA | TRBV11-2
TGTGCCAGCAGTCCTACAGGGTTCCAAGAGACCCAGTACTTC | CASSPTGFQETQYF | TRBJ2-5 | 14 | NA | NA | TRBV28
TGTGCCAGCAGCACTACGAACACCGGGGAGCTGTTTTTT | CASSTTNTGELFF | TRBJ2-2 | 13 | NA | NA | TRBV5-4
TGTGCCTGGAGCGCCGGCAGCGGCTACGAGCAGTACTTC | CAWSAGSGYEQYF | TRBJ2-7 | 13 | NA | few | TRBV30
TGCGCCAGCAGCCAAGATCATTGGACATCGGGTAAGCAGTATTTT | CASSQDHWTSGKQYF | TRBJ2-3 | 15 | NA | NA | TRBV4-1
TGTGCTAGTGGTTTGGGGGAGAGGAGGCCCCAGCATTTT | CASGLGERRPQHF | TRBJ1-5 | 13 | NA | NA | TRBV12-5
TGCGCCAGCAGCTTGGCGGCGGCAGGGGAAGCCCATGGCTACACCTTC | CASSLAAAGEAHGYTF | TRBJ1-2 | 16 | NA | NA | TRBV5-1
TGTGCCAGCCAGGGAAGTCAGAGCAATCAGCCCCAGCATTTT | CASQGSQSNQPQHF | TRBJ1-5 | 14 | NA | NA | TRBV19
TGTGCCAGCAGCCTCAAAGGGAGTGGTCAGCCCCAGCATTTT | CASSLKGSGQPQHF | TRBJ1-5 | 14 | NA | NA | TRBV3-1/TRBV3-2
TGTGCCAGCAGTGAAGTGCGTTTTGGGGGGGTGGCCAAAAACATTCAGTACTTC | CASSEVRFGGVAKNIQYF | TRBJ2-4 | 18 | TRBD2 | NA | TRBV2
TGTGCCAGCAGTTCCACAGGGGCGGCTGGCTACACCTTC | CASSSTGAAGYTF | TRBJ1-2 | 13 | TRBD1 | NA | TRBV12-3/TRBV12-4
TGTGCCAGCAGCCAAGATGACGGGCCCCAGCATTTT | CASSQDDGPQHF | TRBJ1-5 | 12 | NA | NA | TRBV3-1/TRBV3-2
TGTGCCACTCAGGGAAATTCGGGGACAGGGAGGAATGGCTACACCTTC | CATQGNSGTGRNGYTF | TRBJ1-2 | 16 | TRBD1 | once | TRBV24-1
TGCGCCAGCAGCTCACGACTAGCGGGGGGGCGGGAGACCCAGTACTTC | CASSSRLAGGRETQYF | TRBJ2-5 | 16 | TRBD2 | once | TRBV5-1
TGTGCCAGCAGCGTAGGTGGGCAGGGGGCAAGAGAGACCCAGTACTTC | CASSVGGQGARETQYF | TRBJ2-5 | 16 | TRBD1 | NA | TRBV9
TGTGCCTGTCCCCGAATCTATGGAAACACCATATATTTT | CACPRIYGNTIYF | TRBJ1-3 | 13 | NA | NA | TRBV30
TGTGCCAGCAGTGAAGGCTCCTGGGCAGATACGCAGTATTTT | CASSEGSWADTQYF | TRBJ2-3 | 14 | NA | NA | TRBV6-1
TGTGCCAGCAGCAGAGGACCGCTCTATGGCTACACCTTC | CASSRGPLYGYTF | TRBJ1-2 | 13 | NA | NA | TRBV6-5
TGTGCCAGCAGTTTCCAGGGCCTCAGCTCTGGAAACACCATATATTTT | CASSFQGLSSGNTIYF | TRBJ1-3 | 16 | NA | NA | TRBV28
TGCGCCAGCAGTGACCCCCGGGTTAACTATGGCTACACCTTC | CASSDPRVNYGYTF | TRBJ1-2 | 14 | NA | NA | TRBV10-2
TGTGCCAGCAGTACAACCCGACAGTACAATCAGCCCCAGCATTTT | CASSTTRQYNQPQHF | TRBJ1-5 | 15 | NA | NA | TRBV28
TGTGCCAGCAGCATGGGACAGATGGGTATCCGCGAGCAGTACTTC | CASSMGQMGIREQYF | TRBJ2-7 | 15 | TRBD1 | once | TRBV7-6
TGTGCCAGCAGCAAAGAGACCGGACCGAAGGAGGGGAATGAGCAGTTCTTC | CASSKETGPKEGNEQFF | TRBJ2-1 | 17 | NA | NA | TRBV21-1
TGCGCCAGCAGCCTGGACGGATATGGCTACACCTTC | CASSLDGYGYTF | TRBJ1-2 | 12 | NA | NA | TRBV4-1
TGTGCCTGGAGTGGACAGATGAATCAGCCCCAGCATTTT | CAWSGQMNQPQHF | TRBJ1-5 | 13 | NA | NA | TRBV30